This T cell receptor beta chain was observed in a study of T cell responses to AZD1222 COVID-19 vaccine (dated by TCRdb to the early 2020s). A note on the overall study: AZD1222 recipients given second doses at about 4 weeks or at about 12 weeks were pooled, since spike-specific TCR depth and breadth were not found to differ between the two schedules. TCR sequencing was performed for roughly 250 trial participants, of whom about 200 were given two doses of AZD1222 and about 25 were given two doses of MenACWY control vaccine. Trial participants were enrolled by age into subgroups of 18-55, 56-69 and 70-plus years, and roughly 150, 30 and 60 TCR-sequenced participants, respectively, were included in these subgroups. Study-level results and caveats: A significant rise in spike-specific TCR breadth and depth was observed after two AZD1222 doses relative to day 0 and relative to MenACWY recipients. Because no day 14 peak-response samples were available, repertoires were characterized only after the peak T cell response. Most participants were white British and females outnumbered males, and the authors suggested that clonal diversity may have been underestimated. The whole spike protein was spanned by vaccine-associated CD4 TCRs, and dominant responses were seen in regions 160-218 and 743-854. Nearly half of unique spike-specific TCRs reportedly recognized epitopes outside regions mutated in the B.1.351 and B.1.1.7 variants. Conclusions about previously exposed vaccinees are limited, since just a handful of AZD1222 recipients were seropositive for SARS-CoV-2 at baseline. The 56-69-year group was small, and its depth increase did not reach significance, likely because of low power.

As for this clone: What antigen it recognizes has not been identified. No base qualities exist here, and no much larger clone lies one base off it.

The CDR3 regions of human TCRbeta chains were analyzed by immunosequencing. In the original analysis: Repertoire TCRs were matched against a reference library of SARS-CoV-2-specific TCRs generated with the MIRA antigen-specificity platform. Breadth was defined as the fraction of unique TCRs that were SARS-CoV-2-associated, and depth was defined as the fraction of total T cells that were SARS-CoV-2-associated. Using the MIRA data, each spike-specific TCR was mapped to the spike region that the TCR reacts to and placed in a CD4 or CD8 class. Log10-transformed breadth and depth values were compared by one-way ANOVA with Sidak's multiple comparisons tests. Sourced from immuneACCESS, this table was stored by TCRdb with only in-frame sequences that have V and J called. A share of the clones is absent; for the studies checked, an unresolved V gene accounts for under half, and the remainder has no known explanation. V and J calls and clone size are as listed in that table; D and trimming were resolved from the DNA. This sample is represented by 98,000 or so clones; 93% of them were singletons. Approximately 4.7% of the sample comes from the top ten.

Sample time point, as interpreted from the label and publication: baseline before first vaccination. Vaccinee samples came from UK trials COV001 and COV002, including a single-blind randomized controlled phase 2/3 trial of AZD1222 (ChAdOx1 nCoV-19) in healthy adults. For TCRbeta chain sequencing, PBMC samples from trial participants were taken at day 0 and at day 28 after the second dose. The germline V gene specifies LGHNA as CDR1 and YSLEER as CDR2. A distance of 13 bases separates the germline ends of V and J, which lose 0 bases and 5 bases respectively. From the cysteine through the phenylalanine, the CDR3 covers 15 amino acids. The entry retains the CDR3 DNA only, 45 bases that are in frame from base 1.

The input for sequencing was peripheral blood, taken on day 0 of AZD1222 vaccination. The TCR comes from an adult in good health. The V and J genes are TRBV4-3 and TRBJ2-5; confidence is insufficient to name the D gene. Here the CDR3 is given as CASSQDRSPQETQYF. The nucleotide sequence reads as follows: TGCGCCAGCAGCCAAGATCGGTCACCCCAGGAGACCCAGTACTTC.